This entry features one T cell receptor (beta chain) sequence. Libraries were prepared by immunoSEQ multiplex PCR; TCRdb keeps only in-frame clonotypes and omits some of them. This sample carries under 200,000 clones, 75% to 90% of them seen once, and the ten largest clones take 0.77%. Germline V gene lookup returns CDR1 SEHNR and CDR2 FQNEAQ (reference sequence). The CDR3 sequence is 12 residues long. Trimming left V 2 bases short and J 4 bases short, with 5 bases between. This sample stems from a study of blood T cell repertoires in COVID-19. The chain recombines TRBV7-9 with TRBJ2-5, with a weak D call TRBD1 (5 bases). Sequencing was performed on PBMCs or T cells enriched from blood (not recorded which). This clonotype was sampled from a woman aged 18-29 years who had recovered from COVID-19. The CDR3 loop reads CASSLQGETQYF. CDR3 coding DNA: TGTGCCAGCAGCTTACAGGGAGAGACCCAGTACTTC.